This TCR beta chain is from a study of shared clonotypes between healthy human individuals. Overall study: Donors, aged 18 to 49, were a couple of women and three men. Study-level findings and limits: Sharing across four donors was highest in naive CD4 (approximately 5%) and lowest in memory CD8 (approximately 0.4%).

This CDR3 contains 14 residues. Trimming cost V 2 bases and J 0 bases, with 8 bases left between them. The germline CDR1 and CDR2 sequences are MNHEY and SMNVEV (reference sequence). The protocol was immunoSEQ multiplex PCR, while the TCRdb copy is restricted to in-frame clones and leaves out a portion. The sample holds about 2.1 million clones; over 85% are singletons and the top ten take less than 2%. Selected positively for CCR7 and CD45RO-negative, naive CD8 cells excluded terminally differentiated effector memory CD45RA+ cells. Donors, healthy HIV-negative adults, lacked recent acute infections or vaccinations. All of the donors resided in Nashville, Tennessee, and each was a Caucasian adult. Note on this clone: Its antigen is unknown.

V and J are TRBV27 and TRBJ2-7; D may match TRBD1 or TRBD2 (5 bases each). Sample: naive CD8+ T cells from PBMCs. The sequence derives from a man between 18 and 29 years old in good health. Some clones in this sample may be carry-over from other donors' samples. CDR3 nucleotide sequence: TGTGCCAGCAGTTTAATGGGGGTCTCCTACGAGCAGTACTTC. Amino acids: CASSLMGVSYEQYF.